By its share, the clone carrying this T cell receptor beta chain is medium-sized (0.01 to 0.1%). As yet, its antigen is unknown. Assay used: immunoSEQ multiplex PCR; TCRdb lists only in-frame clones, some missing. This sample has roughly 8,000 clones, each found more than once. A marrow graft followed busulfan-fludarabine conditioning, with cyclophosphamide on days +3 and +4. The sample comes from a study of T cells after posttransplantation cyclophosphamide. This CDR3 is built from 15 residues. V dropped 4 bases and J dropped 1 base, with 12 bases sitting between them. Germline loops: CDR1 SGHRS, CDR2 YFSETQ. Study results and limitations: Tissue-infiltrating T cells from skin or gut overlapped little with blood T cells. Recipient CMV seropositivity and CMV reactivation strongly tracked TRB clonality. Donor CD8+ memory clones often dominated recipient blood repertoires at later times.

This clonotype was sampled from a male patient aged 18 to 35 who received an allogeneic stem cell transplant from an unrelated donor, was CMV-positive, and had acute and chronic GVHD. Some T cells may originate from the graft donor. This sequence joins TRBV5-1 and TRBJ1-5; D is uncertain. The sample consisted of PBMCs, taken after allogeneic stem cell transplant with posttransplant cyclophosphamide. CDR3 nucleotide sequence: TGCGCCAGCAGCCGCGGGCCGGGGAGCAATCAGCCCCAGCATTTT. It encodes CASSRGPGSNQPQHF. The variable domain in full, with the rest retrieved from reference TRBV5-1 and TRBJ1-5, is KAGVTQTPRYLIKTRGQQVTLSCSPISGHRSVSWYQQTPGQGLQFLFEYFSETQRNKGNFPGRFSGRQFSNSRSEMNVSTLELGDSALYLCASSRGPGSNQPQHFGDGTRLSIL.